The 7 T cell receptor beta chains presented below share a single source sample, sequenced in a study of naive and memory T cell subsets (dated by TCRdb to between 2016 and 2019). The treatment or condition label on this specimen signifies: skin biopsy from PPD injection site in Mantoux-positive individual. A robust, sensitive protocol for the amplification, sequencing and analysis of TCRs was described in the study, in which 3' ligation of a UMI-containing oligonucleotide to TCR cDNA was used. Libraries were made using UMI-ligation and nested PCR. Sequencing relied on an Illumina MiSeq. Four rounds of PCR, run with the SP2 primer together with nested alpha and beta constant region primers, were used to amplify the ligated cDNA. TCRdb reanalyzed the raw reads on its own, using fastp at Q25 for trimming and MiXCR for clone calling, and kept in-frame beta chains. Merged by CDR3 protein, the rows form single entries marked with the most common genes and DNA. The sample records 35,000 to 40,000 distinct CDR3 sequences, approximately 11% of which are singletons. The ten top clones hold about 4.2% of the sample.

The specimen was skin, collected from a tuberculin skin test site. Source of these receptors: an adult in good health.

This clonotype was seen repeatedly, ten times or more. The rearrangement joins TRBV20-1 to TRBJ2-7, with 11 positions matching TRBD1. Unmatched junction bases numbered 8, after V lost 4 bases and J lost 3 bases. Germline V gene lookup returns CDR1 DFQATT and CDR2 SNEGSKA (reference sequence). The CDR3 covers 15 residues. CDR3 coding DNA: TGCAGTGCTACCAAGGCCGGGACAGGGGGCTACGAGCAGTACTTC. This codes for CSATKAGTGGYEQYF.

The chain joins TRBV27 to TRBJ2-2; possibly TRBD1 or TRBD2 for D (5 bases each). The CDR3 loop spans 19 amino acids. Germline-derived CDR1 and CDR2 are MNHEY and SMNVEV (reference sequence). Deletions cut 10 bases from V and 2 bases from J, with 29 bases between. The CDR3 reads CATAQWDGPLLGNTGELFF. As DNA, the CDR3 is TGTGCCACCGCCCAGTGGGACGGCCCGCTCCTTGGAAACACCGGGGAGCTGTTTTTT.

The sample holds many counts of this clonotype. The chain has TRBV6-4 and TRBJ2-6, with a possible D match to TRBD1 (6 bases). Germline V gives CDR1 MRHNA, CDR2 SNTAGT. CDR3 length: 15 residues. The V end lost 3 bases, the J end lost 0 bases, and 6 bases lay between the germline ends. The CDR3 sequence: CASSEDSSGANVLTF. The CDR3 nucleotides are TGTGCCAGCAGTGAGGACAGCTCTGGGGCCAACGTCCTGACTTTC.

The chain employs TRBV5-1 and TRBJ2-5; TRBD1 matches 7 bases. Germline-derived CDR1 and CDR2 are SGHRS and YFSETQ. V dropped 0 bases and J dropped 1; count of bases not matched to a gene: 9. The CDR3 runs 17 residues. The CDR3 loop is CASSLGISGQSQETQYF. As DNA, the CDR3 is TGCGCCAGCAGCTTGGGTATTTCGGGACAGAGCCAAGAGACCCAGTACTTC.

This clonotype appeared many times. The chain joins TRBV12-3 or TRBV12-4 to TRBJ2-7; possibly TRBD1 for D (6 bases). The CDR3 sequence is 16 residues long. Deletions cut 4 bases from V and 1 base from J, with 17 bases between. CDR3 loop: CASSSSPGTQSYEQYF. Written as DNA, the CDR3 is TGTGCCAGCAGTTCCTCCCCCGGGACACAATCCTACGAGCAGTACTTC.

This clonotype was counted many times. J is TRBJ2-1 and V is TRBV7-2; 8 nucleotides align to TRBD2. The junction had 7 bases not matched to a gene; V was cut back by 3 bases and J by 0 bases. There are 17 residues in the CDR3. Germline CDR1 and CDR2: SGHTA and FQGNSA. CDR3 coding DNA: TGTGCCAGCAGCTTCAAGCGGGAGATAAGCTCCTACAATGAGCAGTTCTTC. This codes for CASSFKREISSYNEQFF.

This clonotype was found many times. The CDR3 bases are TGCAGCGTGGATTTCGTGGGAAGTGAGCAGTACTTC. It yields the protein CSVDFVGSEQYF. This chain links TRBV29-1 with TRBJ2-7, with D hard to call. This CDR3 region has 12 residues. V lost 6 bases to trimming and J lost 7 bases, with 16 bases between them. Germline lookup yields CDR1 SQVTM and CDR2 ANQGSEA.